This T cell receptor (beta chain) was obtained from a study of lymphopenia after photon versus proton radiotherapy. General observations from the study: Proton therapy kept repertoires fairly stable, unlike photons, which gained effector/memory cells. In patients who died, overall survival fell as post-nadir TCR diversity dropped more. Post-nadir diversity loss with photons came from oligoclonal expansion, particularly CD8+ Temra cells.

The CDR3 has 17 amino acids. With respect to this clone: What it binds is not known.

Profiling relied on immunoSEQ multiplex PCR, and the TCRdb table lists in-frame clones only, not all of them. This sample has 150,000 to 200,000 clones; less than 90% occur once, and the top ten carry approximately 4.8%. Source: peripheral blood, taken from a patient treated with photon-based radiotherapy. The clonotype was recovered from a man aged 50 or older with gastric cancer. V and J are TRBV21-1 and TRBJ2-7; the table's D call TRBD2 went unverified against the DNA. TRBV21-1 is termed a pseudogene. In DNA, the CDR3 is TGTGCCAGCAGCAAATGGGATAACGGGAGGGGAGTTAGGATGCAGTACTTC. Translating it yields CASSKWDNGRGVRMQYF.